The T cell receptor beta chain described here comes from a study of blood T cell repertoires in COVID-19. About the study: Sources were T cells, B-cell-depleted T cells, or PBMCs; the material itself was cDNA or gDNA.

Clones were sequenced by immunoSEQ multiplex PCR, and TCRdb holds only the in-frame ones, with some missing. The sample shows around 250,000 clones, over 75% of them seen only once. Seattle enrolled patients during active infection and tracked them longitudinally. The CDR3 contains 13 residues. Trimming left V 2 bases short and J 1 base short, with 5 bases between. Germline V gene data show CDR1 as MGHRA and CDR2 as YSYEKL. The clonotype comes from a woman in her 70s with COVID-19, enrolled during active disease. Sequenced input: peripheral blood. The V and J genes are TRBV4-1 and TRBJ1-1; D remains ambiguous. The CDR3 here is CASSQTANTEAFF. The CDR3 coding sequence is TGCGCCAGCAGCCAAACAGCGAACACTGAAGCTTTCTTT.